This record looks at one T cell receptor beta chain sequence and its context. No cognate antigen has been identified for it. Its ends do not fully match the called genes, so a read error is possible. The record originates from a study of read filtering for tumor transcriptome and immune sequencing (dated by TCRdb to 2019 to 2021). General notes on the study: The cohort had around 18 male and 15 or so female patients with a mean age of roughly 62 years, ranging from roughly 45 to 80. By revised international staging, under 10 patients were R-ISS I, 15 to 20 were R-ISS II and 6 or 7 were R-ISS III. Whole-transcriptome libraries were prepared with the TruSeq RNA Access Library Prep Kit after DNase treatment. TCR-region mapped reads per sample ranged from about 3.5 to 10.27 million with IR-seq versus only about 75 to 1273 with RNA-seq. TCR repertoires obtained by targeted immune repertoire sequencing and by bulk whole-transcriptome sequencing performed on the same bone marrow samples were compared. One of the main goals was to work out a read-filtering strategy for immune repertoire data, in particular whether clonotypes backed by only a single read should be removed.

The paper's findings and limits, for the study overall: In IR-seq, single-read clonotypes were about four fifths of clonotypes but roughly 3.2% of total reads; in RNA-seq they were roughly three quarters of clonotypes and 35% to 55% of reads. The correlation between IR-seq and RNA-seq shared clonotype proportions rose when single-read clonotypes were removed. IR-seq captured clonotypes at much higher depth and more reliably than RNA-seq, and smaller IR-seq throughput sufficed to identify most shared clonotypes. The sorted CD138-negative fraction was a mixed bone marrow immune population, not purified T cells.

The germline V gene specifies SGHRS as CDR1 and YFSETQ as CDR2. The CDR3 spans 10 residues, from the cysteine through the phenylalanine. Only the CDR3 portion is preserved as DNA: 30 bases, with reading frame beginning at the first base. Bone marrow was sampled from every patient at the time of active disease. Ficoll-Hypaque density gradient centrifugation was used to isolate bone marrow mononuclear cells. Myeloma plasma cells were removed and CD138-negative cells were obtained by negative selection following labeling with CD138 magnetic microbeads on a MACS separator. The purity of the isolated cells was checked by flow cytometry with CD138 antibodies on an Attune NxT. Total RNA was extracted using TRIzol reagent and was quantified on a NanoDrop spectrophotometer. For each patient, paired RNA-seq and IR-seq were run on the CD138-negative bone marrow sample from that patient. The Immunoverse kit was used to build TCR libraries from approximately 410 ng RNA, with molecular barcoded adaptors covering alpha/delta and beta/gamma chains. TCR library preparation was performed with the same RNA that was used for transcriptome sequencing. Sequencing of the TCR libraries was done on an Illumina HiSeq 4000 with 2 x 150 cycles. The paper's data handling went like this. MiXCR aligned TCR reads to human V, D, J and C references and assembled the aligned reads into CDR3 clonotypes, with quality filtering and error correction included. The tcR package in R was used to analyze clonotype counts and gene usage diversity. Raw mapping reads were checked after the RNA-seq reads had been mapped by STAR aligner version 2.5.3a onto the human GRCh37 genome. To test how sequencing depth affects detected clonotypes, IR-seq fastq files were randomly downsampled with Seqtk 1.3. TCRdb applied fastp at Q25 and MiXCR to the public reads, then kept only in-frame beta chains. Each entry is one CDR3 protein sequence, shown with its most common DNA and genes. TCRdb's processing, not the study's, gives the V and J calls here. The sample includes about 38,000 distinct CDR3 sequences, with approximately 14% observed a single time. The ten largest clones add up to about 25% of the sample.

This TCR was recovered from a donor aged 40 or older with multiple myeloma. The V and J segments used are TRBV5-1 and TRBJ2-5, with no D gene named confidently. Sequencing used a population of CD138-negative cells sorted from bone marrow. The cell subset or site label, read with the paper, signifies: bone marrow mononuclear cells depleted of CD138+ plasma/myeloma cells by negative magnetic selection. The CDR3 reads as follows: CASKGESQYF. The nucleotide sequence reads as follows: TGCGCCAGCAAAGGAGAGTCCCAGTACTTC.